The 22 T cell receptor beta chains listed next were all sequenced from one sample in a study of radiotherapy plus CTLA-4 blockade in lung cancer. Here immunoSEQ multiplex PCR was the method, and the copy in TCRdb shows in-frame clones only, minus some. The sample contains some 32,000 clones, roughly 70% of which appear only once. The sample consisted of peripheral blood, taken from a patient treated with radiotherapy plus ipilimumab. These receptors were collected from a human donor with non-small cell lung cancer who had stable disease on radiotherapy plus ipilimumab.

V and J are TRBV7-9 and TRBJ1-1, with D perhaps TRBD1 (5 bases). Trimming removed 2 bases from V and 1 base from J, with 8 bases in between. The CDR3 extends over 14 amino acids. CDR1 is SEHNR, CDR2 FQNEAQ, per germline (reference sequence). CDR3 amino acids: CASSLHGTNTEAFF. The CDR3 DNA is TGTGCCAGCAGCTTACACGGGACGAACACTGAAGCTTTCTTT.

The chain joins TRBV5-1 to TRBJ2-1; a weak D match, TRBD2 (6 bases). Germline assignment: CDR1 SGHRS and CDR2 YFSETQ. Trimming pared 4 bases from V and 5 bases from J, leaving 13 bases between. This CDR3 comprises 14 residues. As DNA, the CDR3 is TGCGCCAGCAGCGTAGCCGGGAGTCACAATGAGCAGTTCTTC. Its protein product is CASSVAGSHNEQFF.

This clone came up a few times. V is TRBV27 and J is TRBJ2-1; perhaps D is TRBD1 or TRBD2 (6 bases each). The V end lost 7 bases, the J end lost 2 bases, and 15 bases lay between the germline ends. Germline loops: CDR1 MNHEY, CDR2 SMNVEV (reference sequence). The length of the CDR3 is 15 residues. The CDR3 DNA reads TGTGCCAGCAACTCTGGAGGGGGTCCCTACAATGAGCAGTTCTTC. Amino acid sequence: CASNSGGGPYNEQFF.

The genes are TRBV5-4 and TRBJ2-5; 8 positions match TRBD1. Trimming took 6 bases from V and 4 from J; bases not matched to a gene: 8. The CDR3 contains 14 residues. The germline gives CDR1 SGHNT, CDR2 YYREEE (reference sequence). The CDR3 reads CASNDRGDTETQYF. CDR3 coding DNA: TGTGCCAGCAACGACAGGGGAGACACAGAGACCCAGTACTTC.

This clone was recorded once. The rearrangement joins TRBV6-5 to TRBJ2-1, with D perhaps TRBD2 (6 bases). CDR1 and CDR2 (germline): MNHEY, SVGAGI. V lost 6 bases to trimming and J lost 4 bases, with 16 bases between them. This CDR3 is built from 15 residues. CDR3 coding DNA: TGTGCCAGCAGCCCTGGGACTGGGGTTTACAATGAGCAGTTCTTC. Translated: CASSPGTGVYNEQFF.

This clone was observed a few times. The chain's CDR3 is CARGRGAPDTQYF. The CDR3 DNA follows: TGTGCCAGGGGAAGGGGGGCCCCAGATACGCAGTATTTT. The chain has TRBV7-9 and TRBJ2-3, with D perhaps assigned TRBD1 or TRBD2 (6 bases each). Germline V gene lookup returns CDR1 SEHNR and CDR2 FQNEAQ (reference sequence). V gave up 9 bases and J gave up 4 bases, with 14 bases separating them. The CDR3 runs 13 residues.

A single count supports this clone. This sequence joins TRBV28 and TRBJ2-2; D is undetermined. Per the germline V gene, CDR1 is MDHEN and CDR2 is SYDVKM. This CDR3 is 15 amino acids long. V gave up 5 bases and J gave up 3 bases, with 13 bases separating them. The CDR3 is CASSPTSEYTGELFF. CDR3 in DNA: TGTGCCAGCAGTCCTACGAGCGAGTACACCGGGGAGCTGTTTTTT.

This clone showed up just a few times. This rearrangement joins TRBV6-6 to TRBJ1-5; D is ambiguous. CDR3 length: 13 amino acids. Trimming pared 5 bases from V and 1 base from J, leaving 6 bases between. Germline CDR1 and CDR2: MNHNY and SVGAGI (reference sequence). Here the CDR3 reads CASSPGSNQPQHF. Here the CDR3 DNA reads TGTGCCAGCAGTCCCGGGAGCAATCAGCCCCAGCATTTT.

V is TRBV7-9 and J is TRBJ1-1, with no clear D. The CDR3 is made up of 14 amino acids. Germline V lookup: CDR1 SEHNR, CDR2 FQNEAQ (reference sequence). V dropped 1 base and J dropped 2 bases, with 8 bases sitting between them. The CDR3 spells CASSLVTLNTEAFF. CDR3 DNA sequence: TGTGCCAGCAGCTTAGTTACACTCAACACTGAAGCTTTCTTT.

With respect to this clone: At one boundary the junction diverges from the germline segment, which might be a read error. The chain couples TRBV2 to TRBJ2-2; D gene ambiguous. The length of the CDR3 is 12 residues. In germline, CDR1 is SNHLY, CDR2 FYNNEI. This CDR3 is CASREGTGELFF. The CDR3 bases are TGTGCCAGCAGAGAAGGCACCGGGGAGCTGTTTTTT.

The CDR3 protein is CASSLDPSDDEQFF. The DNA of the CDR3 is TGTGCCAGCAGCTTAGATCCTAGTGATGATGAGCAGTTCTTC. The chain uses TRBV11-3 and TRBJ2-1; D remains ambiguous. Trimming shortened V by 0 bases and J by 8 bases, and 11 bases separated the two germline ends. CDR1 is SGHNT and CDR2 is YENEEA in the germline V gene. The length of the CDR3 is 14 residues.

The rearrangement links TRBV7-2 to TRBJ2-2, with 11 bases fitting TRBD2. The germline CDR1 and CDR2 sequences are SGHTA and FQGNSA. This CDR3 comprises 19 residues. With V trimmed by 4 bases and J by 0 bases, 10 bases remained unmatched. The CDR3 region is CASSYGTSGNYANTGELFF. The CDR3, as DNA: TGTGCCAGCAGCTACGGGACTAGCGGTAACTACGCGAACACCGGGGAGCTGTTTTTT.

The chain is built from TRBV5-1 and TRBJ2-3; D not resolved. Trimming took off 0 bases at V and 2 bases at J, with 7 bases between the two ends. Germline values: CDR1 SGHRS, CDR2 YFSETQ. The CDR3 loop spans 14 amino acids. The CDR3 loop reads CASSLGTATDTQYF. The CDR3 nucleotides read TGCGCCAGCAGCTTGGGCACGGCCACAGATACGCAGTATTTT.

This clone occurred a few times. The chain employs TRBV2 and TRBJ1-5; 8 nucleotides line up with TRBD1. CDR1 is SNHLY, CDR2 FYNNEI, per germline. V shed 6 bases and J 7 bases; nucleotides not matched to a gene: 14. The CDR3 runs 16 residues. This CDR3 is CASRPFGQGEGQPQHF. The CDR3 DNA follows: TGTGCCAGCAGGCCATTTGGACAGGGCGAGGGACAGCCCCAGCATTTT.

This clone has only a few counts. CDR3 protein: CASSLLNQGASYNEQFF. The CDR3 nucleotides are TGTGCCAGCAGCCTGCTCAACCAGGGGGCCTCCTACAATGAGCAGTTCTTC. The chain links TRBV4-2 to TRBJ2-1; 8 nucleotides line up with TRBD1. The V and J ends lost 4 bases and 0 bases, in that order; junction bases with no gene match: 8. Germline V lookup: CDR1 LGHNA, CDR2 YNFKEQ. The CDR3 loop spans 17 amino acids.

This rearrangement joins TRBV7-2 to TRBJ1-4, with D uncertain. Deletions cut 5 bases from V and 0 bases from J, with 16 bases between. Germline V gene data show CDR1 as SGHTA and CDR2 as FQGNSA. There are 17 residues in the CDR3. The CDR3 region has the DNA TGTGCCAGCAGCCCCAGACGGTACTTTGCAACTAATGAAAAACTGTTTTTT. Its translation: CASSPRRYFATNEKLFF. Together with reference TRBV7-2 and TRBJ1-4, the CDR3 gives the full variable domain: GAGVSQSPSNKVTEKGKDVELRCDPISGHTALYWYRQSLGQGLEFLIYFQGNSAPDKSGLPSDRFSAERTGGSVSTLTIQRTQQEDSAVYLCASSPRRYFATNEKLFFGSGTQLSVL.

The V gene is TRBV14, the J gene TRBJ2-1, with 9 bases matching TRBD2. Germline CDR1 SGHDN, CDR2 FVKESK. Trimming cost V 6 bases and J 8 bases; bases outside gene matches: 14. The CDR3 runs 16 residues. CDR3 nucleotide sequence: TGTGCCAGCAGGATGTTTGCGGGAGGGGATTTGGATGAGCAGTTCTTC. Its translation is CASRMFAGGDLDEQFF.

This clone has a handful of counts. The chain links TRBV7-9 to TRBJ2-1, with 8 bases matching TRBD1. The CDR3 runs to 14 residues. CDR1 is SEHNR, CDR2 FQNEAQ, per germline (reference sequence). J gave up 16 bases and V 1 base, and 12 bases lay outside the gene matches. The CDR3 nucleotides are TGTGCCAGCAGCTTAGAGGGGACAGGAAGGTCCCCCTTCTTC. It translates to CASSLEGTGRSPFF.

The rearrangement links TRBV7-3 to TRBJ2-1; D not resolved. V lost 7 bases and J 9 bases, leaving 22 bases between the germline ends. This CDR3 comprises 15 residues. Germline assignment: CDR1 SGHTA and CDR2 FQGTGA. The chain's CDR3 is CASTPSGSPWGEQFF. CDR3 DNA sequence: TGTGCCAGCACCCCCAGTGGGTCCCCTTGGGGTGAGCAGTTCTTC.

The J gene is TRBJ2-5, the V gene TRBV11-3, with 8 positions matching TRBD2. The length of the CDR3 is 17 residues. The J segment lost 7 bases and the V segment lost 2 bases, leaving 15 bases of the junction unmatched. In germline, CDR1 is SGHNT, CDR2 YENEEA. The chain's CDR3 is CASSLISGPRGGRTQYF. Written as DNA, the CDR3 is TGTGCCAGCAGCTTAATCTCAGGACCCCGGGGGGGAAGGACCCAGTACTTC.

A few counts support this clone. The DNA of the CDR3 is TGCGCCAGCAAAACAGGGGGCGCTTCTTACGAGCAGTACTTC. Protein: CASKTGGASYEQYF. The chain combines TRBV5-1 with TRBJ2-7; 9 nucleotides match TRBD1. CDR1 is SGHRS and CDR2 is YFSETQ in the germline V gene. The CDR3 is 14 residues long. V shed 6 bases and J 4 bases; nucleotides not matched to a gene: 8.

The chain couples TRBV5-1 to TRBJ2-5; 8 nucleotides match TRBD1. The DNA end is a closer match to TRBJ2-7, so the J assignment may be wrong. Germline V lookup: CDR1 SGHRS, CDR2 YFSETQ. The CDR3 covers 17 residues. The CDR3 region has the DNA TGCGCCAGCAGCTCGGCCGATGGCGGGGACAGGACCTACGAGCAGTACTTC. As protein: CASSSADGGDRTYEQYF.